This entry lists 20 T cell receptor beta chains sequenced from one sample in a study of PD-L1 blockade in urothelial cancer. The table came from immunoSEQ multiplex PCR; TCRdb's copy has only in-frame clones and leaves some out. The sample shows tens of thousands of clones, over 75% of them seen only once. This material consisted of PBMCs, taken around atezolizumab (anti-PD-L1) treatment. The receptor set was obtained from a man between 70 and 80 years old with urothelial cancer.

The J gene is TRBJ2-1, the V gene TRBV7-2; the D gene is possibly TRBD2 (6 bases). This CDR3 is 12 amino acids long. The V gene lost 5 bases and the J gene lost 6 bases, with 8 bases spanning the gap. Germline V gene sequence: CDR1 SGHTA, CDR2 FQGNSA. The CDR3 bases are TGTGCCAGCAGCCGCGGGGCCAATGAGCAGTTCTTC. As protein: CASSRGANEQFF.

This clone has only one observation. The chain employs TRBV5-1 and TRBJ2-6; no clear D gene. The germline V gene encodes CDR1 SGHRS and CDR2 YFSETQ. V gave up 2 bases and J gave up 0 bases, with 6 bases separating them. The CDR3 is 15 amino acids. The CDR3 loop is CASSLEASGANVLTF. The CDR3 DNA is TGCGCCAGCAGCTTAGAGGCCTCTGGGGCCAACGTCCTGACTTTC.

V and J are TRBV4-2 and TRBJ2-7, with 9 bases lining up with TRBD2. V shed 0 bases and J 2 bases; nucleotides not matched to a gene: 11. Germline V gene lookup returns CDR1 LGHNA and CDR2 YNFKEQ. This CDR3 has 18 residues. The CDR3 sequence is CASSQDLPGSGRTYEQYF. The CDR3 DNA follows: TGTGCCAGCAGCCAAGATCTTCCGGGAAGCGGGAGGACCTACGAGCAGTACTTC.

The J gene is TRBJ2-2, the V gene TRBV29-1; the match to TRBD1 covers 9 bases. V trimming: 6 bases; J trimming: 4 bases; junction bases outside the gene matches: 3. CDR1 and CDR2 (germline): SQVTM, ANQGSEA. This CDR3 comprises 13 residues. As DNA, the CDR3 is TGCAGCGTCCCGGGACAGGGCACCGGGGAGCTGTTTTTT. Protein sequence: CSVPGQGTGELFF.

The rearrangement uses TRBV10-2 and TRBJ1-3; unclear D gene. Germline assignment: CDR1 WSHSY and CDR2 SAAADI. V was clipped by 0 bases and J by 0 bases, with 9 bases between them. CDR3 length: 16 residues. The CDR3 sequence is CASSESYRSSGNTIYF. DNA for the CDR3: TGCGCCAGCAGTGAGTCGTACCGGAGCTCTGGAAACACCATATATTTT.

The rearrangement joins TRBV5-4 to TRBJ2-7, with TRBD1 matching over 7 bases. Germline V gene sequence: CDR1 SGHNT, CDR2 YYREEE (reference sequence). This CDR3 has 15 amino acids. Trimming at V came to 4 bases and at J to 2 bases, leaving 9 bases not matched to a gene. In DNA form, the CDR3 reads TGTGCCAGCAGCCGCTACCGGGACAGAACCTACGAGCAGTACTTC. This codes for CASSRYRDRTYEQYF.

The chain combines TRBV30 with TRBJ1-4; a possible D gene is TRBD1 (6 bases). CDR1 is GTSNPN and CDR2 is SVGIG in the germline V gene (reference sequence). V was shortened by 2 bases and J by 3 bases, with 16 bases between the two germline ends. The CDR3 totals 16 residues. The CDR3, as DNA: TGTGCCTGGAGTTTTACAGGGTTCTCACCTAATGAAAAACTGTTTTTT. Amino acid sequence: CAWSFTGFSPNEKLFF.

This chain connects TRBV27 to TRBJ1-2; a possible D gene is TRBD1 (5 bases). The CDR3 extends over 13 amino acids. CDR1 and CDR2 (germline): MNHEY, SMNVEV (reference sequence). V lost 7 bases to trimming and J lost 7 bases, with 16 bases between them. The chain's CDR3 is CASKGTLGLGYTF. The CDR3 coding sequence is TGTGCCAGCAAAGGCACATTGGGGCTTGGCTACACCTTC.

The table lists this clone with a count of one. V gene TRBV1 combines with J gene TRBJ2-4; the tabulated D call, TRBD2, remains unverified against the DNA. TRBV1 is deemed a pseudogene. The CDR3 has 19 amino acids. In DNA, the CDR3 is TGCACCAGCAGCCAAGATTGGTGGGCTAGCGGGAAAACCAAAAACATTCAGTACTTC. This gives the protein CTSSQDWWASGKTKNIQYF.

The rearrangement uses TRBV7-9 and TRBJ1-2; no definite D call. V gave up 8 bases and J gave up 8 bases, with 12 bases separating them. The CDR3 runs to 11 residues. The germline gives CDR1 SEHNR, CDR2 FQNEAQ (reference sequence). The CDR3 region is CASQEGGGYTF. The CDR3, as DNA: TGTGCCAGCCAGGAGGGAGGGGGCTACACCTTC.

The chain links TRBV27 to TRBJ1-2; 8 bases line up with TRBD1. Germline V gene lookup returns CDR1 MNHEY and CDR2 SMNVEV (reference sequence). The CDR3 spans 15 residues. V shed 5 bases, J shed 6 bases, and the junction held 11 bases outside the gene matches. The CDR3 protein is CASSPFLDRADGYTF. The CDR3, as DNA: TGTGCCAGCAGTCCGTTCCTGGACAGGGCAGATGGCTACACCTTC.

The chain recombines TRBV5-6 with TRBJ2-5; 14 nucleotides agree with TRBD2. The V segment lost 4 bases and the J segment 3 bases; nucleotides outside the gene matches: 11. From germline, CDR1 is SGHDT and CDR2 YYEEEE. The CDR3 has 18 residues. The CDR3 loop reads CASSLGTSGSREKETQYF. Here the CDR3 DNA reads TGTGCCAGCAGCCTCGGGACTAGCGGGAGCAGAGAAAAAGAGACCCAGTACTTC.

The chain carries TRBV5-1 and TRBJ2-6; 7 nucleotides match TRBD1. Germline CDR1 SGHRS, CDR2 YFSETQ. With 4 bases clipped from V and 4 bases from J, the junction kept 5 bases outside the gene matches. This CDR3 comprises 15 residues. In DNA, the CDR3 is TGCGCCAGCAGCACGGGGACAGCCGGGGCCAACGTCCTGACTTTC. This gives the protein CASSTGTAGANVLTF.

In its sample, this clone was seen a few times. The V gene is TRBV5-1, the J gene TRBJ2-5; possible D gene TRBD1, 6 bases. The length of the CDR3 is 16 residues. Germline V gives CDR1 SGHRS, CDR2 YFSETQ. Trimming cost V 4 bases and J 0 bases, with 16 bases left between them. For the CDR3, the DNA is TGCGCCAGCAGCCCGGGCCAGGGGAACTACCAAGAGACCCAGTACTTC. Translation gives CASSPGQGNYQETQYF. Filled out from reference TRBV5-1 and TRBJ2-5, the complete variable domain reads KAGVTQTPRYLIKTRGQQVTLSCSPISGHRSVSWYQQTPGQGLQFLFEYFSETQRNKGNFPGRFSGRQFSNSRSEMNVSTLELGDSALYLCASSPGQGNYQETQYFGPGTRLLVL.

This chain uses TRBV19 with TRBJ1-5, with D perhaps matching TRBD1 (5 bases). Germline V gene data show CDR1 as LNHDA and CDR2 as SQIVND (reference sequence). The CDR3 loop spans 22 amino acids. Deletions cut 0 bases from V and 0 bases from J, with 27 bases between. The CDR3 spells CASSIDRRRERGIQYSNQPQHF. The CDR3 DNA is TGTGCCAGTAGTATAGATAGGAGGAGAGAACGGGGGATACAATATAGCAATCAGCCCCAGCATTTT.

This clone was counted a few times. The CDR3 loop reads CTSTNPRQGYGYTF. CDR3 DNA: TGCACCAGCACCAACCCGAGACAGGGCTATGGCTACACCTTC. This chain connects TRBV1 to TRBJ1-2; TRBD1 was called by the table and not checked on the DNA. TRBV1 has pseudogene status. CDR3 length equals 14 residues.

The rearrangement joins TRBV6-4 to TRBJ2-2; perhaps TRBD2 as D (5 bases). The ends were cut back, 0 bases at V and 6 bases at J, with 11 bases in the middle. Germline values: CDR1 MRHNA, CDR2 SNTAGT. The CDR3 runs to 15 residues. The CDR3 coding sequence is TGTGCCAGCAGTGACTCGAATCGGGAAGCCGGGGAGCTGTTTTTT. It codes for CASSDSNREAGELFF.

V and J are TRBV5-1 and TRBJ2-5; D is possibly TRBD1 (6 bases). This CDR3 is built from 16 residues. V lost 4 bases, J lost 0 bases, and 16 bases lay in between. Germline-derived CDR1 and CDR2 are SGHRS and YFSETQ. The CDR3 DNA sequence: TGCGCCAGCAGCCTGCAGGGGCCACGCAACCAAGAGACCCAGTACTTC. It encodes CASSLQGPRNQETQYF.

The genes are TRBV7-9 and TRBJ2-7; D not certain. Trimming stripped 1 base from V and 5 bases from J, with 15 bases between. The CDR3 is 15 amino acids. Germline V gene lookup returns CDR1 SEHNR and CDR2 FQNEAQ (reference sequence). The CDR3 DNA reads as TGTGCCAGCAGCTTAGTACTCTCTCAACGCCACGAGCAGTACTTC. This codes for CASSLVLSQRHEQYF.

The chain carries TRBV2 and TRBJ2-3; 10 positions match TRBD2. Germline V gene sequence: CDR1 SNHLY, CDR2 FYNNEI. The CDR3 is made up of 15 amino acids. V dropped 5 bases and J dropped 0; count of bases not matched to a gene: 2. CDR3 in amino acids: CASSKTSGSTDTQYF. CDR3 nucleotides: TGTGCCAGCAGTAAGACTAGCGGGAGCACAGATACGCAGTATTTT.